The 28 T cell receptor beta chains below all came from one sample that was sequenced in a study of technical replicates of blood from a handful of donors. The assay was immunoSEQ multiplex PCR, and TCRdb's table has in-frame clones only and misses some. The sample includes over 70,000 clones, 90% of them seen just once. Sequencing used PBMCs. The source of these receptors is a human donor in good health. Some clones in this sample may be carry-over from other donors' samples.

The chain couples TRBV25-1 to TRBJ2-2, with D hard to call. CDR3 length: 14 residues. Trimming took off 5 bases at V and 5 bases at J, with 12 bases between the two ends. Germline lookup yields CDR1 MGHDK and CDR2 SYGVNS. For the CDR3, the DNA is TGTGCCAGCAGTAAAACGACTGAGACCGGGGAGCTGTTTTTT. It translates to CASSKTTETGELFF.

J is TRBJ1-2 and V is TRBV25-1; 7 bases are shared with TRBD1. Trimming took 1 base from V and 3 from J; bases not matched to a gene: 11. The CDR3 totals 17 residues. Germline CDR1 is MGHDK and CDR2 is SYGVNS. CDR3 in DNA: TGTGCCAGCAGTGAATCCACGAGGCGAGGGGGCGACTATGGCTACACCTTC. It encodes CASSESTRRGGDYGYTF.

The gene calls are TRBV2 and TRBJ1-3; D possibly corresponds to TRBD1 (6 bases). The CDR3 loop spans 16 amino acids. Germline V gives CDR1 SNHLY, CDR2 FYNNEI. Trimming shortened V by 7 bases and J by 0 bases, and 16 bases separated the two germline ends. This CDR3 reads CASTFLQGFSGNTIYF. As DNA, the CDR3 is TGTGCCAGCACCTTCTTACAGGGCTTCTCTGGAAACACCATATATTTT.

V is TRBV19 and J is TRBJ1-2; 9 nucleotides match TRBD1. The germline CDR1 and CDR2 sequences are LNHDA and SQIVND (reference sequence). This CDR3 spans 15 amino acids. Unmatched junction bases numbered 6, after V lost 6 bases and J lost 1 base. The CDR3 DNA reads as TGTGCCAGTAGGCCCGGGACAGGGAATAACTATGGCTACACCTTC. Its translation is CASRPGTGNNYGYTF.

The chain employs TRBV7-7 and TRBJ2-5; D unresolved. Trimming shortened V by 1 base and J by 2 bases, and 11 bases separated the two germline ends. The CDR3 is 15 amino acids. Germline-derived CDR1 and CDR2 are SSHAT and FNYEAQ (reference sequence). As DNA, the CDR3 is TGTGCCAGCAGCTTAGATGGCGGAGCACAAGAGACCCAGTACTTC. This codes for CASSLDGGAQETQYF.

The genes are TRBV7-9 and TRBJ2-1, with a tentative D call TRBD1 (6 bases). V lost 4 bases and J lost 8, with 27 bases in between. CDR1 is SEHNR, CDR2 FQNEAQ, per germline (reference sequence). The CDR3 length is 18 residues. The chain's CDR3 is CASSSTLPIEGEIDEQFF. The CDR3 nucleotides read TGTGCCAGCAGCTCCACGCTTCCGATCGAGGGGGAGATCGATGAGCAGTTCTTC.

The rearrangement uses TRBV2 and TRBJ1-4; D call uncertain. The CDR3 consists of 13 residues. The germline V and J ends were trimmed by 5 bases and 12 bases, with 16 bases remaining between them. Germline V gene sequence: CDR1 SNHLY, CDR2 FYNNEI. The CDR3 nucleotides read TGTGCCAGCAGTAAAGGTAGAATAGCGGAACTGTTTTTT. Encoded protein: CASSKGRIAELFF.

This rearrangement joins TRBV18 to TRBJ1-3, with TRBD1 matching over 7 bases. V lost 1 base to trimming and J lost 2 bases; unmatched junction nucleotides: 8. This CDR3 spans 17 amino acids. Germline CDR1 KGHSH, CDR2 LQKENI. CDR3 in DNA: TGTGCCAGCTCACCACAGACAGGGATCGTAACTGGAAACACCATATATTTT. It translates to CASSPQTGIVTGNTIYF.

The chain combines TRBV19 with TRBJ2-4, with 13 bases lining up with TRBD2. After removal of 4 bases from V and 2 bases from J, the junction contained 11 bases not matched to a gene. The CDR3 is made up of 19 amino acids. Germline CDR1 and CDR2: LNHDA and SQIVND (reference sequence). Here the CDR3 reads CASSTWTSGSIESKNIQYF. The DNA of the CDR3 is TGTGCCAGTAGTACCTGGACTAGCGGGAGTATTGAGTCCAAAAACATTCAGTACTTC. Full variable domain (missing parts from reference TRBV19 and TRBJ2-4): DGGITQSPKYLFRKEGQNVTLSCEQNLNHDAMYWYRQDPGQGLRLIYYSQIVNDFQKGDIAEGYSVSREKKESFPLTVTSAQKNPTAFYLCASSTWTSGSIESKNIQYFGAGTRLSVL.

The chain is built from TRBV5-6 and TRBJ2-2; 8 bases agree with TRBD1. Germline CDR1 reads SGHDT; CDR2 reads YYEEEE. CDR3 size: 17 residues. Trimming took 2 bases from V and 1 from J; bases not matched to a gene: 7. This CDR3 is CASSFRAGTGNTGELFF. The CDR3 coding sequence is TGTGCCAGCAGCTTTCGTGCCGGGACAGGGAACACCGGGGAGCTGTTTTTT. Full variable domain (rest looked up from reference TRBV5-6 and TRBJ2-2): DAGVTQSPTHLIKTRGQQVTLRCSPKSGHDTVSWYQQALGQGPQFIFQYYEEEERQRGNFPDRFSGHQFPNYSSELNVNALLLGDSALYLCASSFRAGTGNTGELFFGEGSRLTVL.

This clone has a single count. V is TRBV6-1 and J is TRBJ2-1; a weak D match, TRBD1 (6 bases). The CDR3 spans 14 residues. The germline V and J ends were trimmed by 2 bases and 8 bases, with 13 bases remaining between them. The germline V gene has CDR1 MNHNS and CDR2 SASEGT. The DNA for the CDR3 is TGTGCCAGCAGTGAAATCGCAGGGGATCATGAGCAGTTCTTC. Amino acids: CASSEIAGDHEQFF.

CDR3 protein: CASSPGQGLGGYTF. DNA for the CDR3: TGTGCCAGCAGTCCGGGACAGGGATTGGGTGGCTACACCTTC. The chain carries TRBV7-2 and TRBJ1-2; 9 nucleotides match TRBD1. Germline CDR1 reads SGHTA; CDR2 reads FQGNSA. V gave up 6 bases and J gave up 7 bases; unmatched junction bases: 9. The CDR3 is 14 amino acids.

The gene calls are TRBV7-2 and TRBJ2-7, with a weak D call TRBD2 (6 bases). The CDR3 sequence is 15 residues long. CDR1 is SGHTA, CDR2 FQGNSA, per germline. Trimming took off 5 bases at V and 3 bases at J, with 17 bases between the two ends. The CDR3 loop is CASSAPGADIYEQYF. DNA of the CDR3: TGTGCCAGCAGCGCACCGGGAGCAGATATCTACGAGCAGTACTTC.

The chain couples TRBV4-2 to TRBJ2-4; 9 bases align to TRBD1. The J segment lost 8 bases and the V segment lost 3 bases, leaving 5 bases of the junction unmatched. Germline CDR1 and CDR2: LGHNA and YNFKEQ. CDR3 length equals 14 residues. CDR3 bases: TGTGCCAGCAGCCATCCGGGACAGGGAGACATTCAGTACTTC. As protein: CASSHPGQGDIQYF.

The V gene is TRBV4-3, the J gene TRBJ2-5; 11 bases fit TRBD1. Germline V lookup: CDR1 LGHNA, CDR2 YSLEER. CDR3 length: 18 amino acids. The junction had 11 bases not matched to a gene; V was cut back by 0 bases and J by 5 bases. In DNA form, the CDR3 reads TGCGCCAGCAGCCAAGACTATTGGGACAGGGGGTATGGGGAGACCCAGTACTTC. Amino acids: CASSQDYWDRGYGETQYF.

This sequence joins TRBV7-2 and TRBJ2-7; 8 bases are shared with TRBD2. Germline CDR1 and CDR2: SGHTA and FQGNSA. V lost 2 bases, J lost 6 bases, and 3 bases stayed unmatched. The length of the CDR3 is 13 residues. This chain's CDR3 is CASSLSGGGEQYF. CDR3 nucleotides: TGTGCCAGCAGCTTAAGCGGGGGCGGCGAGCAGTACTTC. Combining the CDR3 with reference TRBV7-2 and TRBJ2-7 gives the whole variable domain GAGVSQSPSNKVTEKGKDVELRCDPISGHTALYWYRQSLGQGLEFLIYFQGNSAPDKSGLPSDRFSAERTGGSVSTLTIQRTQQEDSAVYLCASSLSGGGEQYFGPGTRLTVT.

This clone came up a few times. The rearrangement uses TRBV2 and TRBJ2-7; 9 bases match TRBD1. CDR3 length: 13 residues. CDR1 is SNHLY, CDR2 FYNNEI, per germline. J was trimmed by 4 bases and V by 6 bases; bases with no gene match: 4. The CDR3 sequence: CASSDDRGYEQYF. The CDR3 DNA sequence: TGTGCCAGCAGCGATGACAGGGGGTACGAGCAGTACTTC.

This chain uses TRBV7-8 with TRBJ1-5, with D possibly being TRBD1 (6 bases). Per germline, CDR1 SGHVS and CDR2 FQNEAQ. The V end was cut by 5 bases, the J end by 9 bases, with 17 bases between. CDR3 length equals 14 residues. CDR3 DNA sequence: TGTGCCAGCAGCCCCACAGGGTCATCAGGGCCCCAGCATTTT. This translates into CASSPTGSSGPQHF.

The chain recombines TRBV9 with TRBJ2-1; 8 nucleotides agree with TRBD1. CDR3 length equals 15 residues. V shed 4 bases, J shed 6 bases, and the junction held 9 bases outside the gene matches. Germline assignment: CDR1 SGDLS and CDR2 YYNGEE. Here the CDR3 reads CASSPSTTGGNEQFF. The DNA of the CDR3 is TGTGCCAGCAGCCCCAGCACCACAGGGGGCAATGAGCAGTTCTTC.

This CDR3 is CASSPYLTDSSGQFF. The CDR3 DNA is TGCGCCAGCAGTCCTTACTTAACGGACAGTTCGGGGCAGTTCTTC. V is TRBV4-1 and J is TRBJ2-1; D is perhaps TRBD1 (6 bases). CDR1 and CDR2 (germline): MGHRA, YSYEKL. The CDR3 runs 15 residues. Trimming pared 6 bases from V and 12 bases from J, leaving 24 bases between.

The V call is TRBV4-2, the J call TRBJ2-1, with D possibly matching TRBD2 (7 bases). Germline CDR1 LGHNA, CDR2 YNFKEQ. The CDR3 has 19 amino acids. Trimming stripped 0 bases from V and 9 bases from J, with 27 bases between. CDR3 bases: TGTGCCAGCAGCCAAGAAGCGAGGGGGGGGCCGTGTGGGAACACTGAGCAGTTCTTC. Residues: CASSQEARGGPCGNTEQFF.

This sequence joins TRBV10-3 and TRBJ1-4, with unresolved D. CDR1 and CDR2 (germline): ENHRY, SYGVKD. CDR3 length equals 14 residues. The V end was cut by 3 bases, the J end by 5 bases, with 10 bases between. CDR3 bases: TGTGCCATCAGTGATGGCAGCGGGAATGAAAAACTGTTTTTT. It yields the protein CAISDGSGNEKLFF.

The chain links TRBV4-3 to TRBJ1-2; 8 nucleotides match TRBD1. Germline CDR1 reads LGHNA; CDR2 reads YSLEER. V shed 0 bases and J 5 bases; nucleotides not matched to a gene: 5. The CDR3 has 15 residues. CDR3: CASSQETGVRYGYTF. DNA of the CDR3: TGCGCCAGCAGCCAAGAGACAGGGGTTCGGTATGGCTACACCTTC.

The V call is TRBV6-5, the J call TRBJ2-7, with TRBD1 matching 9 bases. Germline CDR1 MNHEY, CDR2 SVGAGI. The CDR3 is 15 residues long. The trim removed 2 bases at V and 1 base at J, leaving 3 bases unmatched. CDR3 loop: CASSYGGQGSYEQYF. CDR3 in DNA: TGTGCCAGCAGTTACGGGGGACAGGGTTCCTACGAGCAGTACTTC.

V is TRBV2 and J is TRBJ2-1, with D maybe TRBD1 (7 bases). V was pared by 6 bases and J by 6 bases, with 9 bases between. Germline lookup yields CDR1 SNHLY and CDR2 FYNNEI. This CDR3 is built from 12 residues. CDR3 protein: CASRRDSNEQFF. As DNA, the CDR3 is TGTGCCAGCAGGCGGGACAGCAATGAGCAGTTCTTC.

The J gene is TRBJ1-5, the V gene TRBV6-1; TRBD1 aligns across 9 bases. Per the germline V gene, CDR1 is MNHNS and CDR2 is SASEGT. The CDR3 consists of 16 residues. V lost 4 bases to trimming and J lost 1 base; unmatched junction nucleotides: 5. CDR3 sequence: CASSVEQGASNQPQHF. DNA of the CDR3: TGTGCCAGCAGTGTAGAACAGGGGGCGAGCAATCAGCCCCAGCATTTT.

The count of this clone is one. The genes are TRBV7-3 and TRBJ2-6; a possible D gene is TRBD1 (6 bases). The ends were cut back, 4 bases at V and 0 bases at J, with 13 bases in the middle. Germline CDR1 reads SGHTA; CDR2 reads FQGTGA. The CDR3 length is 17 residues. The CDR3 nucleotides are TGTGCCAGCAGCTCTCAGGGGAGCCCCTCTGGGGCCAACGTCCTGACTTTC. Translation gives CASSSQGSPSGANVLTF.

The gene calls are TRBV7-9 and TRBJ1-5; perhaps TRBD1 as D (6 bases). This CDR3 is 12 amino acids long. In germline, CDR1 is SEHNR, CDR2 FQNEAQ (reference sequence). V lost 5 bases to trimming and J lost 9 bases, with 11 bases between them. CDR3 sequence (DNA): TGTGCCAGCAGCCAGGACAGTCTGCCCCAGCATTTT. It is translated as CASSQDSLPQHF. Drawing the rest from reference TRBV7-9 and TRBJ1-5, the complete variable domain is DTGVSQNPRHKITKRGQNVTFRCDPISEHNRLYWYRQTLGQGPEFLTYFQNEAQLEKSRLLSDRFSAERPKGSFSTLEIQRTEQGDSAMYLCASSQDSLPQHFGDGTRLSIL.